This record covers a single T cell receptor beta chain. The assay was immunoSEQ multiplex PCR, and TCRdb's table has in-frame clones only and misses some. The sample shows fewer than 75,000 clones, roughly 93% of them seen only once. This sample was taken from a study of technical replicates of blood from a handful of donors. Germline loops: CDR1 SGHDN, CDR2 FVKESK. The ends lost 0 bases at V and 5 bases at J; junction bases unmatched: 4. The CDR3 is 15 amino acids. The chain recombines TRBV14 with TRBJ2-1; TRBD2 matches 7 bases. Material for sequencing was T cells isolated from PBMCs. The TCR was taken from a human donor in good health. CDR3 residues: CASSQELALNNEQFF. In DNA form, the CDR3 reads TGTGCCAGCAGCCAAGAACTAGCGCTAAACAATGAGCAGTTCTTC.